These T cell receptor beta chains were read from a single sample in a study of CD8+CD57+ T cells in acquired aplastic anemia. TCRdb redid the calling of the reads with MiXCR, one entry per CDR3 protein. The data show about 400,000 distinct CDR3 sequences, with roughly 68% seen just once and 3% to 4.5% held by the top ten. The material sequenced was sorted CD4+, CD8+, or CD8+CD57+ T cells (not recorded which) from PBMCs. All receptors derive from a human donor in good health, serving as a control. Each CDR3 is given with its conserved first and last residue. The D gene is left open where the match is weak. Only part of the rows carry a size: once, few, many, or a class if the clone is expanded.

D	size	V	J	CDR3	DNA
-	-	TRBV15	TRBJ2-5	CATSKTDYQEAQYF	TGTGCCACCAGCAAGACGGATTACCAAGAGGCCCAGTACTTC
-	-	TRBV7-2	TRBJ1-6	CASSLAGVGSPHHF	TGTGCCAGCAGCTTAGCAGGGGTTGGTTCACCCCACCATTTT
-	many	TRBV9	TRBJ2-3	CASSVASWGQGDTQYF	TGTGCCAGCAGCGTAGCGAGTTGGGGGCAGGGAGATACGCAGTATTTT
TRBD1	-	TRBV11-1	TRBJ2-7	CASSSQGAGDYEQYF	TGTGCCAGCAGCTCACAGGGGGCCGGGGACTACGAGCAGTACTTC
TRBD1	-	TRBV28	TRBJ2-7	CASRPGQGGREQYF	TGTGCCAGCAGACCAGGACAGGGAGGACGGGAGCAGTACTTC
-	many	TRBV9	TRBJ1-3	CASSPNLDTIYF	TGTGCCAGCAGCCCCAACCTAGACACCATATATTTT
TRBD1	-	TRBV20-1	TRBJ1-6	CSANDREDNSPLHF	TGCAGTGCCAATGACAGGGAGGATAATTCACCCCTCCACTTT
-	-	TRBV10-1	TRBJ1-5	CANPGHSIVNQPQHF	TGCGCCAATCCGGGACACTCGATAGTCAATCAGCCCCAGCATTTT
-	-	TRBV14	TRBJ1-2	CASSPRAGSGYTF	TGTGCCAGCAGCCCGAGGGCAGGGAGTGGCTACACCTTC
-	many	TRBV7-9	TRBJ1-3	CASGPGSGNTIYF	TGTGCCAGCGGGCCGGGATCTGGAAACACCATATATTTT
-	many	TRBV7-2	TRBJ2-1	CASSPERSEQFF	TGTGCCAGCAGCCCCGAACGCAGTGAGCAGTTCTTC
-	-	TRBV11-2	TRBJ2-7	CASSQAQNEQYF	TGTGCCAGCAGCCAAGCGCAGAACGAGCAGTACTTC
-	once	TRBV7-2	TRBJ2-5	CASSPGQGTIQYF	TGTGCCAGCAGCCCGGGGCAAGGTACCATCCAGTACTTC
-	many	TRBV6-2/TRBV6-3	TRBJ2-3	CASRASTDTQYF	TGTGCCAGCAGGGCTAGCACAGATACGCAGTATTTT
-	-	TRBV15	TRBJ2-7	CATSAGAGRNYEQYF	TGTGCCACCAGTGCTGGCGCGGGACGGAACTACGAGCAGTACTTT
-	few	TRBV28	TRBJ2-6	CASSLMGTGANVLTF	TGTGCCAGCAGTTTAATGGGAACTGGGGCCAACGTCCTGACTTTC
-	-	TRBV9	TRBJ1-1	CASSEFERGSTREAFF	TGTGCCAGCAGCGAGTTCGAGCGGGGGTCAACAAGAGAAGCTTTCTTT
TRBD1	many	TRBV6-6	TRBJ2-7	CASSYSGGQGSYEQYF	TGTGCCAGCAGTTACTCAGGGGGACAGGGCTCCTACGAGCAGTACTTC
TRBD1	-	TRBV9	TRBJ1-1	CASSRSTGAGTEAFF	TGTGCCAGCAGCCGCTCGACAGGGGCGGGCACTGAAGCTTTCTTT
-	few	TRBV15	TRBJ1-5	CATSRSRGDGQPQHF	TGTGCCACCAGCAGATCGCGGGGGGACGGTCAGCCCCAGCATTTT
TRBD2	-	TRBV19	TRBJ2-2	CASSPAAGSVTGELFF	TGTGCCAGTAGTCCCGCAGCGGGGTCGGTCACCGGGGAGCTGTTTTTT
-	-	TRBV7-2	TRBJ2-5	CASSLVQGASKKGQETQYF	TGTGCCAGCAGCCTAGTGCAGGGTGCGTCAAAAAAAGGGCAAGAGACCCAGTACTTC